These 30 T cell receptor beta chains share one sample of origin, sequenced in a study of cytomegalovirus exposure and HLA in healthy donors. In the PCR, 60 Vbeta and 13 Jbeta primers were used. Here immunoSEQ multiplex PCR was the method, and the copy in TCRdb shows in-frame clones only, minus some. The sample lists 150,000 to 200,000 clones; over 70% were seen once. The source material was PBMCs. The receptors were gathered from a woman in her 30s in good health and CMV-seropositive.

The rearrangement joins TRBV4-3 to TRBJ2-1, with D hard to call. V was clipped by 0 bases and J by 0 bases, with 9 bases between them. This CDR3 has 16 amino acids. The germline V gene has CDR1 LGHNA and CDR2 YSLEER. The CDR3 nucleotides are TGCGCCAGCAGCCAAGACTACTCGAGCTCCTACAATGAGCAGTTCTTC. This codes for CASSQDYSSSYNEQFF.

This chain joins TRBV2 and TRBJ2-1; D remains unclear. There are 15 residues in the CDR3. V was cut by 2 bases and J by 3 bases, with 11 bases left in between. Germline values: CDR1 SNHLY, CDR2 FYNNEI. The CDR3 loop is CASSESSLSYNEQFF. Written as DNA, the CDR3 is TGTGCCAGCAGTGAATCCTCCCTAAGCTACAATGAGCAGTTCTTC.

The rearrangement uses TRBV7-6 and TRBJ2-7, with TRBD1 identical over 7 bases. V shed 1 base and J 5 bases; nucleotides not matched to a gene: 8. The CDR3 has 15 residues. Germline V CDR1 and CDR2: SGHVS, FNYEAQ. DNA of the CDR3: TGTGCCAGCAGCTTAGACAGGGGCTCTCCTAACGAGCAGTACTTC. It codes for CASSLDRGSPNEQYF.

The chain uses TRBV5-6 and TRBJ2-5; 10 bases are shared with TRBD2. The CDR3 runs to 16 residues. CDR1 and CDR2 from the germline V gene are SGHDT and YYEEEE. Germline trimming cut 3 bases from V and 1 base from J; bases unmatched to any gene: 6. CDR3: CASSSLAGTLQETQYF. DNA of the CDR3: TGTGCCAGCAGCTCACTAGCGGGGACCCTCCAAGAGACCCAGTACTTC.

The chain carries TRBV6-5 and TRBJ2-5; TRBD1 is a possible D gene (6 bases). Trimming removed 0 bases from V and 4 bases from J, with 9 bases in between. This CDR3 has 14 residues. Germline V gives CDR1 MNHEY, CDR2 SVGAGI. The CDR3 here is CASSYSYRVETQYF. The CDR3 DNA follows: TGTGCCAGCAGTTACTCGTACAGGGTAGAGACCCAGTACTTC.

This clone turned up a few times. The CDR3 loop reads CASSLRDEAFF. Written as DNA, the CDR3 is TGTGCCAGCAGCTTACGAGATGAAGCTTTCTTT. The chain couples TRBV7-8 to TRBJ1-1; D remains unclear. Trimming took 2 bases from V and 7 from J, leaving 5 bases between them. The CDR3 runs 11 residues. The germline gives CDR1 SGHVS, CDR2 FQNEAQ. Looking up the rest from reference TRBV7-8 and TRBJ1-1 gives the full variable domain: GAGVSQSPRYKVAKRGQDVALRCDPISGHVSLFWYQQALGQGPEFLTYFQNEAQLDKSGLPSDRFFAERPEGSVSTLKIQRTQQEDSAVYLCASSLRDEAFFGQGTRLTVV.

The chain has TRBV5-6 and TRBJ2-2; no clear D. The CDR3 covers 13 residues. V was pared by 4 bases and J by 5 bases, with 9 bases between. Germline CDR1 and CDR2: SGHDT and YYEEEE. DNA of the CDR3: TGTGCCAGCAGCGTCGTGTCTACCGGGGAGCTGTTTTTT. It yields the protein CASSVVSTGELFF.

V gene TRBV9 combines with J gene TRBJ1-3; D is unclear. The ends were cut back, 0 bases at V and 0 bases at J, with 10 bases in the middle. Germline CDR1 is SGDLS and CDR2 is YYNGEE. This CDR3 is built from 16 residues. The CDR3 nucleotides read TGTGCCAGCAGCGTAGAGGTACAGTCCTCTGGAAACACCATATATTTT. Amino acid sequence: CASSVEVQSSGNTIYF.

The chain joins TRBV10-3 to TRBJ1-3; TRBD1 aligns across 7 bases. The germline gives CDR1 ENHRY, CDR2 SYGVKD. The junction had 6 bases not matched to a gene; V was cut back by 2 bases and J by 2 bases. The CDR3 has 16 residues. The CDR3 loop is CAISEQGQLTGNTIYF. The CDR3 DNA sequence: TGTGCCATCAGTGAGCAGGGACAGCTTACTGGAAACACCATATATTTT.

This rearrangement joins TRBV6-5 to TRBJ1-4; D not certain. Trimming took off 4 bases at V and 3 bases at J, with 12 bases between the two ends. Germline values: CDR1 MNHEY, CDR2 SVGAGI. The CDR3 covers 15 residues. The CDR3 loop reads CASSLRGRSNEKLFF. In nucleotides, the CDR3 is TGTGCCAGCAGTTTAAGAGGTAGGTCTAATGAAAAACTGTTTTTT.

V and J are TRBV28 and TRBJ1-1, with a weak D call TRBD1 (6 bases). Deletions cut 1 base from V and 5 bases from J, with 11 bases between. The CDR3 is 14 residues long. Germline lookup yields CDR1 MDHEN and CDR2 SYDVKM. As DNA, the CDR3 is TGTGCCAGCAGTTTATCCAGGGGCGGGACTGAAGCTTTCTTT. Its translation is CASSLSRGGTEAFF. The whole variable domain, filled in from reference TRBV28 and TRBJ1-1, reads DVKVTQSSRYLVKRTGEKVFLECVQDMDHENMFWYRQDPGLGLRLIYFSYDVKMKEKGDIPEGYSVSREKKERFSLILESASTNQTSMYLCASSLSRGGTEAFFGQGTRLTVV.

The V gene is TRBV6-1, the J gene TRBJ1-5; TRBD1 matches at 7 bases. CDR1 is MNHNS and CDR2 is SASEGT in the germline V gene. V was clipped by 2 bases and J by 2 bases; unmatched bases: 15. The CDR3 is 19 amino acids. CDR3 sequence: CASSEIAYLAGGRNQPQHF. CDR3 sequence (DNA): TGTGCCAGCAGTGAAATTGCATATCTGGCAGGGGGGCGCAATCAGCCCCAGCATTTT.

The V gene is TRBV5-1, the J gene TRBJ2-3; tentative D call: TRBD2 (6 bases). CDR3 length equals 14 residues. CDR1 is SGHRS, CDR2 YFSETQ, per germline. V was trimmed by 3 bases and J by 3 bases, leaving 11 bases between them. The CDR3 DNA reads TGCGCCAGCAGCTCCTGGCGGGAAACAGATACGCAGTATTTT. Translated, it gives CASSSWRETDTQYF.

This clone has just a few counts. The genes are TRBV6-5 and TRBJ2-3; the D gene is possibly TRBD2 (5 bases). Germline loops: CDR1 MNHEY, CDR2 SVGAGI. The CDR3 is made up of 16 amino acids. Between the trimmed V and J ends, which lost 1 base and 3 bases, there was a span of 14 bases. The CDR3 here is CASSYFGGSGTDTQYF. For the CDR3, the DNA is TGTGCCAGCAGTTACTTCGGAGGTTCGGGGACAGATACGCAGTATTTT.

Concerning this clone itself: Other nucleotide sequences in the sample specify the same CDR3. The V call is TRBV6-1, the J call TRBJ2-7, with TRBD1 matching 11 bases. The CDR3 sequence is 13 residues long. V shed 8 bases, J shed 5 bases, and the junction held 5 bases outside the gene matches. The V gene's germline CDR1 is MNHNS and CDR2 SASEGT. The CDR3 DNA reads as TGTGCCAGCGTGGGACAGGGGGTTGACGAGCAGTACTTC. Its protein product is CASVGQGVDEQYF.

This clone was found a few times. The V and J genes are TRBV10-3 and TRBJ1-5, with 7 positions matching TRBD1. Per the germline V gene, CDR1 is ENHRY and CDR2 is SYGVKD. V shed 8 bases, J shed 4 bases, and the junction held 11 bases outside the gene matches. The CDR3 contains 15 residues. CDR3 loop: CAIQRERQGNQPQHF. The CDR3 DNA sequence: TGTGCCATCCAGAGAGAACGACAGGGAAATCAGCCCCAGCATTTT.

This chain joins TRBV27 and TRBJ1-2, with 9 positions matching TRBD1. J lost 5 bases, V lost 3 bases, and 10 bases had no gene match. The CDR3 is made up of 16 amino acids. Germline CDR1 reads MNHEY; CDR2 reads SMNVEV (reference sequence). The CDR3 spells CASSFQGQGTSYGYTF. CDR3 sequence (DNA): TGTGCCAGCAGTTTCCAGGGACAGGGAACATCATATGGCTACACCTTC.

The chain couples TRBV19 to TRBJ2-7; 7 nucleotides line up with TRBD1. V lost 3 bases to trimming and J lost 4 bases; unmatched junction nucleotides: 6. The CDR3 is 14 amino acids. Germline lookup yields CDR1 LNHDA and CDR2 SQIVND (reference sequence). The CDR3, as DNA: TGTGCCAGTAGTATTGGGGGACAGAGATACGAGCAGTACTTC. This encodes CASSIGGQRYEQYF.

The chain links TRBV7-2 to TRBJ2-1, with TRBD1 identical over 8 bases. J lost 4 bases, V lost 5 bases, and 10 bases had no gene match. This CDR3 contains 16 residues. Germline V gene data show CDR1 as SGHTA and CDR2 as FQGNSA. The CDR3 DNA sequence: TGTGCCAGCAGCCCCTCTCGACAGGGGACTTACAATGAGCAGTTCTTC. Protein sequence: CASSPSRQGTYNEQFF.

This chain joins TRBV10-1 and TRBJ2-2; D might be TRBD2 (6 bases). Germline CDR1 and CDR2: WNHNN and SYGVQD (reference sequence). This CDR3 spans 15 amino acids. The V end lost 4 bases, the J end lost 3 bases, and 12 bases lay between the germline ends. CDR3 loop: CASSAWGVDTGELFF. In nucleotides, the CDR3 is TGCGCCAGCAGTGCCTGGGGGGTCGACACCGGGGAGCTGTTTTTT.

The genes are TRBV11-2 and TRBJ2-1; D is ambiguous. The germline V gene has CDR1 SGHAT and CDR2 FQNNGV. The length of the CDR3 is 11 residues. Trimming removed 6 bases from V and 9 bases from J, with 9 bases in between. CDR3 region: CASRGPGEQFF. The CDR3 nucleotides are TGTGCCAGCAGAGGTCCAGGTGAGCAGTTCTTC.

V and J are TRBV28 and TRBJ1-5; no definite D call. The germline V gene has CDR1 MDHEN and CDR2 SYDVKM. V was pared by 7 bases and J by 7 bases, with 20 bases between. CDR3 length: 15 residues. For the CDR3, the DNA is TGTGCCAGCACCGAAGCACCGGGATTAGGACAGCCCCAGCATTTT. It yields the protein CASTEAPGLGQPQHF.

The chain uses TRBV29-1 and TRBJ2-2, with D perhaps matching TRBD1 (5 bases). This CDR3 region has 13 residues. The V gene lost 3 bases and the J gene lost 8 bases, with 13 bases spanning the gap. The germline gives CDR1 SQVTM, CDR2 ANQGSEA. DNA of the CDR3: TGCAGCGTTGAGGGCAGGGCCGGGGGGGAGCTGTTTTTT. Its translation is CSVEGRAGGELFF.

The rearrangement joins TRBV29-1 to TRBJ2-3, with 8 positions matching TRBD2. The ends lost 4 bases at V and 1 base at J; junction bases unmatched: 1. The CDR3 extends over 13 amino acids. Germline V gene sequence: CDR1 SQVTM, CDR2 ANQGSEA. Here the CDR3 DNA reads TGCAGCGTTGCGCGGGAGGGCACAGATACGCAGTATTTT. Its protein product is CSVAREGTDTQYF.

This clone was observed once. The rearrangement joins TRBV30 to TRBJ2-3; TRBD2 matches at 12 bases. CDR3 length: 15 amino acids. V shed 5 bases, J shed 2 bases, and the junction held 5 bases outside the gene matches. CDR1 and CDR2 from the germline V gene are GTSNPN and SVGIG (reference sequence). CDR3 residues: CAWVRTSGDTDTQYF. The CDR3 coding sequence is TGTGCCTGGGTCAGGACTAGCGGGGACACAGATACGCAGTATTTT.

The V gene is TRBV4-1, the J gene TRBJ2-1; 7 bases are a match to TRBD2. Unmatched junction bases numbered 4, after V lost 1 base and J lost 1 base. The germline V gene has CDR1 MGHRA and CDR2 YSYEKL. This CDR3 has 16 residues. The CDR3 loop is CASSQVGGRSYNEQFF. The CDR3 bases are TGCGCCAGCAGCCAAGTAGGCGGGAGATCCTACAATGAGCAGTTCTTC.

The chain uses TRBV6-4 and TRBJ1-3; 11 bases are shared with TRBD1. Germline V CDR1 and CDR2: MRHNA, SNTAGT. The CDR3 is made up of 19 amino acids. With V trimmed by 3 bases and J by 3 bases, 13 bases remained unmatched. CDR3 sequence reads: CASSESGTGGLSRGNTIYF. The CDR3 nucleotides read TGTGCCAGCAGTGAATCCGGGACAGGGGGTCTCTCGCGTGGAAACACCATATATTTT.

With respect to this clone: Other DNA sequences in the sample encode the same CDR3. The rearrangement uses TRBV6-4 and TRBJ1-1; a weak D match, TRBD1 (5 bases). Germline V gene lookup returns CDR1 MRHNA and CDR2 SNTAGT. Between the trimmed V and J ends, which lost 3 bases and 8 bases, there was a span of 13 bases. This CDR3 comprises 13 residues. The CDR3 nucleotides read TGTGCCAGCAGTGAGTCCAGGGTCAGCGAAGCTTTCTTT. Residues: CASSESRVSEAFF.

This chain joins TRBV30 and TRBJ1-1, with TRBD1 matching over 7 bases. This CDR3 has 19 amino acids. V gave up 5 bases and J gave up 1 base; unmatched junction bases: 22. The germline gives CDR1 GTSNPN, CDR2 SVGIG (reference sequence). In nucleotides, the CDR3 is TGTGCCTGGGTCCGGACCCTACAGGGGTCTGTAGGGAGGAACACTGAAGCTTTCTTT. Translating gives CAWVRTLQGSVGRNTEAFF.

This chain joins TRBV11-2 and TRBJ2-7; D gene uncertain. The CDR3 spans 13 residues. Germline V gives CDR1 SGHAT, CDR2 FQNNGV. Trimming stripped 3 bases from V and 3 bases from J, with 9 bases between. This CDR3 is CASSFQRSYEQYF. CDR3 DNA sequence: TGTGCCAGCAGCTTTCAGAGGAGCTACGAGCAGTACTTC.